The source of this T cell receptor (beta chain) is a study of cytomegalovirus exposure and HLA in healthy donors. A few counts support this clone. The study ran its PCR with 60 Vbeta and 13 Jbeta primers. Sequencing was performed with immunoSEQ multiplex PCR; in TCRdb, only in-frame clones are kept and a portion is missing. The sample records fewer than 200,000 clones, around 72% being singletons. Germline-derived CDR1 and CDR2 are SGDLS and YYNGEE. Between the trimmed V and J ends, which lost 2 bases and 3 bases, there was a span of 21 bases. This CDR3 region has 18 residues. Sequenced sample: PBMCs. The chain has TRBV9 and TRBJ1-3; TRBD1 is a possible D gene (6 bases). This TCR was sampled from a man between 35 and 55 years old in good health and CMV-seropositive. Here the CDR3 reads CASSVTPGGRGVGNTIYF. The CDR3 DNA sequence: TGTGCCAGCAGCGTGACGCCCGGGGGGAGGGGGGTTGGAAACACCATATATTTT.